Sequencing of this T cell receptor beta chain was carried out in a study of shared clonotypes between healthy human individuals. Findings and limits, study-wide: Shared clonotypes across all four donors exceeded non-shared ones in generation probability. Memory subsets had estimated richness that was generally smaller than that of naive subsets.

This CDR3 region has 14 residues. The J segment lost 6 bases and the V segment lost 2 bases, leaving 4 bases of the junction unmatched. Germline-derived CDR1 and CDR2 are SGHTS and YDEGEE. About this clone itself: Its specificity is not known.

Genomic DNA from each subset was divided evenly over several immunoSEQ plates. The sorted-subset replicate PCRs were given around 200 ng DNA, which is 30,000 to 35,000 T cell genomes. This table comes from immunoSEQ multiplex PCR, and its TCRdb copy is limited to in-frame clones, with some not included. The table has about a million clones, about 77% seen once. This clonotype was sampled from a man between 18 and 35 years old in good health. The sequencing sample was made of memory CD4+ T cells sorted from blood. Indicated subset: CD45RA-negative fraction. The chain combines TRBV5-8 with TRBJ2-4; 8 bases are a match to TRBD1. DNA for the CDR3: TGTGCCAGCAGCTTATTACAGGGGGGAAACATTCAGTACTTC. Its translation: CASSLLQGGNIQYF.